Each of the 13 T cell receptor beta chains below was sequenced from the same sample in a study of blood T cell repertoires in COVID-19. The repertoire was sequenced with immunoSEQ multiplex PCR; TCRdb's copy has only in-frame clones and lacks some. The sample has about 480,000 clones, about 87% seen once. The sequencing input was peripheral blood. Receptors originate from a woman in her forties or fifties with COVID-19, enrolled during active disease.

V is TRBV18 and J is TRBJ2-7; 8 bases align to TRBD1. This CDR3 region has 13 residues. The germline CDR1 and CDR2 sequences are KGHSH and LQKENI. With 3 bases clipped from V and 2 bases from J, the junction kept 0 bases outside the gene matches. CDR3: CASSPTGAYEQYF. The CDR3 DNA sequence: TGTGCCAGCTCACCGACAGGGGCCTACGAGCAGTACTTC.

The rearrangement joins TRBV7-2 to TRBJ2-3, with 12 bases lining up with TRBD2. The CDR3 is made up of 15 amino acids. Germline lookup yields CDR1 SGHTA and CDR2 FQGNSA. The V and J ends lost 2 bases and 6 bases, in that order; junction bases with no gene match: 3. Here the CDR3 DNA reads TGTGCCAGCAGCTTATCTAGCGGGGGGGCGGATACGCAGTATTTT. This encodes CASSLSSGGADTQYF.

The rearrangement uses TRBV11-3 and TRBJ1-1, with D hard to call. CDR1 and CDR2 (germline): SGHNT, YENEEA. There are 14 residues in the CDR3. V lost 0 bases, J lost 2 bases, and 7 bases lay in between. The CDR3 coding sequence is TGTGCCAGCAGCTTAGACGCGGGAAACACTGAAGCTTTCTTT. It encodes CASSLDAGNTEAFF.

CDR3 nucleotides: TGTGCCAGCAGCCAAGACAGGGTGGGCGGGGAGCTGTTTTTT. Its protein is CASSQDRVGGELFF. The chain recombines TRBV3-1 (or the pseudogene TRBV3-2) with TRBJ2-2; D possibly corresponds to TRBD1 (5 bases). Germline V lookup: CDR1 LGHDT, CDR2 YNNKEL (reference sequence). CDR3 length equals 14 residues. The V gene lost 0 bases and the J gene lost 7 bases, with 9 bases spanning the gap.

The V and J genes are TRBV5-5 and TRBJ2-1, with 8 bases identical to TRBD1. CDR3 length: 13 residues. Losses at the gene ends were 4 bases for V and 8 bases for J; bases not matched to a gene: 5. The germline V gene has CDR1 SGHKS and CDR2 YYEKEE (reference sequence). CDR3 sequence (DNA): TGTGCCAGCAGCGCAGGACAGGGATATGAGCAGTTCTTC. Encoded protein: CASSAGQGYEQFF.

This clone was found a few times. The genes are TRBV5-4 and TRBJ1-1, with D perhaps TRBD1 (6 bases). Trimming pared 4 bases from V and 5 bases from J, leaving 12 bases between. The germline V gene has CDR1 SGHNT and CDR2 YYREEE (reference sequence). There are 13 residues in the CDR3. The CDR3 bases are TGTGCCAGCAGCAGATCACAGGGTACTGAAGCTTTCTTT. Protein product: CASSRSQGTEAFF.

V gene TRBV5-1 combines with J gene TRBJ2-6, with 11 bases that match TRBD1. Germline CDR1 reads SGHRS; CDR2 reads YFSETQ. J gave up 2 bases and V 4 bases, and 8 bases lay outside the gene matches. This CDR3 has 18 residues. The CDR3 reads CASSARDRGAPGANVLTF. The DNA of the CDR3 is TGCGCCAGCAGCGCCCGGGACAGGGGGGCCCCTGGGGCCAACGTCCTGACTTTC.

The chain employs TRBV7-8 and TRBJ2-7; 7 bases line up with TRBD2. Germline assignment: CDR1 SGHVS and CDR2 FQNEAQ. This CDR3 is built from 13 residues. V lost 0 bases and J lost 6; bases outside the gene matches: 2. The chain's CDR3 is CASSLAERGEQYF. The CDR3 bases are TGTGCCAGCAGCTTAGCCGAGCGGGGCGAGCAGTACTTC.

The chain employs TRBV3-1 (or the pseudogene TRBV3-2) and TRBJ2-7, with 10 bases aligning to TRBD1. The length of the CDR3 is 13 residues. The trim removed 5 bases at V and 2 bases at J, leaving 0 bases unmatched. CDR1 is LGHDT and CDR2 is YNNKEL in the germline V gene (reference sequence). The CDR3 DNA reads TGTGCCAGCAGCGGACAGGGGGCCTACGAGCAGTACTTC. It codes for CASSGQGAYEQYF.

The chain joins TRBV5-8 to TRBJ2-3, with TRBD1 as a possible D gene (6 bases). The CDR3 has 13 amino acids. Trimming took 7 bases from V and 2 from J, leaving 11 bases between them. CDR1 is SGHTS and CDR2 is YDEGEE in the germline V gene. The chain's CDR3 is CASQDRFTDTQYF. In nucleotides, the CDR3 is TGTGCCAGCCAGGACAGATTCACAGATACGCAGTATTTT.

The chain couples TRBV6-5 to TRBJ2-3, with 9 bases fitting TRBD2. The CDR3 loop spans 15 amino acids. V shed 6 bases and J 5 bases; nucleotides not matched to a gene: 9. CDR1 and CDR2 from the germline V gene are MNHEY and SVGAGI. CDR3 amino acids: CASRASGVSGDTQYF. In nucleotides, the CDR3 is TGTGCCAGCAGGGCTAGCGGGGTTTCGGGAGATACGCAGTATTTT.

The rearrangement uses TRBV2 and TRBJ1-1; a possible D gene is TRBD1 (5 bases). From germline, CDR1 is SNHLY and CDR2 FYNNEI. The CDR3 sequence is 13 residues long. V dropped 5 bases and J dropped 5 bases, with 12 bases sitting between them. The CDR3 DNA reads TGTGCCAGCAGTTTACAGGCGGGGACTGAAGCTTTCTTT. Translation: CASSLQAGTEAFF.

The gene calls are TRBV11-2 and TRBJ2-3; D perhaps matches TRBD1 (5 bases). The CDR3 is made up of 16 amino acids. With 2 bases removed from V and 6 bases from J, the gap between germline ends came to 18 bases. The germline V gene encodes CDR1 SGHAT and CDR2 FQNNGV. The CDR3 nucleotides read TGTGCCAGCAGCTTACCGGCCCAGGGTCAAACCGATACGCAGTATTTT. It specifies CASSLPAQGQTDTQYF. The full variable domain, rest sourced from reference TRBV11-2 and TRBJ2-3, is EAGVAQSPRYKIIEKRQSVAFWCNPISGHATLYWYQQILGQGPKLLIQFQNNGVVDDSQLPKDRFSAERLKGVDSTLKIQPAKLEDSAVYLCASSLPAQGQTDTQYFGPGTRLTVL.